A single sample is the source of the 2 T cell receptor beta chains below, sequenced in a study of blood T cell repertoires in COVID-19. Sequenced by immunoSEQ multiplex PCR; TCRdb stores in-frame clones only, minus some. The repertoire holds fewer than 450,000 clones, with 85% to 90% as singletons. The source material was peripheral blood. The receptors originated from a woman in her 70s with COVID-19, enrolled during active disease.

Here the CDR3 DNA reads TGTGCCAGCAGTTCGCCTAGTTTCTCCTACGAGCAGTACTTC. It specifies CASSSPSFSYEQYF. The chain joins TRBV28 to TRBJ2-7; D uncertain. V lost 4 bases and J lost 0, with 10 bases in between. This CDR3 is 14 amino acids long. In germline, CDR1 is MDHEN, CDR2 SYDVKM.

The CDR3 loop reads CARRGSYGYTF. The DNA of the CDR3 is TGTGCCCGCCGGGGGAGCTATGGCTACACCTTC. The gene calls are TRBV30 and TRBJ1-2, with D maybe TRBD1 (5 bases). Trimming stripped 8 bases from V and 4 bases from J, with 11 bases between. Germline V CDR1 and CDR2: GTSNPN, SVGIG (reference sequence). This CDR3 region has 11 residues.